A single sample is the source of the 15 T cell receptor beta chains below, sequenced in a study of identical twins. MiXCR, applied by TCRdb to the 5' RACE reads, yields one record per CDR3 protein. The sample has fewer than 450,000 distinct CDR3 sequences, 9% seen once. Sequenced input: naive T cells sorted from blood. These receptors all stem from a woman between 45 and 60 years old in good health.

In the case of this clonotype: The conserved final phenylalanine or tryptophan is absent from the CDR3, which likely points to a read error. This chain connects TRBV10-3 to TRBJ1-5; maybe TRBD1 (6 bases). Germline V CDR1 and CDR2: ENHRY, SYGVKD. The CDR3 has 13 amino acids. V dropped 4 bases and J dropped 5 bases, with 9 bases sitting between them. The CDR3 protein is CAISVSGDQPQHL. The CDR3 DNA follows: TGTGCCATCAGTGTGTCAGGGGATCAGCCCCAGCATCTT.

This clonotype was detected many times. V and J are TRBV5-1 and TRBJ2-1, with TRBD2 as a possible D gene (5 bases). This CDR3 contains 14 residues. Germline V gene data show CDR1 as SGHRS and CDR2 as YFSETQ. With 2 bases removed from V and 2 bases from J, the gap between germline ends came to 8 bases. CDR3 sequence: CASSLTRAYNEQFF. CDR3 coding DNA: TGCGCCAGCAGCTTAACTAGGGCCTACAATGAGCAGTTCTTC.

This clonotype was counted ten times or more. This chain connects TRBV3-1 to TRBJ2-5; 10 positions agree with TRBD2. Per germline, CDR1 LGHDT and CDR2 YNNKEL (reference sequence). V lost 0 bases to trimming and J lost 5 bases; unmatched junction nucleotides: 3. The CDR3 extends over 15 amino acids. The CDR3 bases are TGTGCCAGCAGCCAAGACCTAGCGGGAGCGGAGACCCAGTACTTC. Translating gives CASSQDLAGAETQYF.

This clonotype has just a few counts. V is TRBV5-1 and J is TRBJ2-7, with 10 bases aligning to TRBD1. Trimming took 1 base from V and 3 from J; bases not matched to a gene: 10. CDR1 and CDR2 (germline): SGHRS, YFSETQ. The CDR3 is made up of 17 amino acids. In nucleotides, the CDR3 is TGCGCCAGCAGCTTGAAGTTGGGACAGGGGTCATTCTACGAGCAGTACTTC. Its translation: CASSLKLGQGSFYEQYF.

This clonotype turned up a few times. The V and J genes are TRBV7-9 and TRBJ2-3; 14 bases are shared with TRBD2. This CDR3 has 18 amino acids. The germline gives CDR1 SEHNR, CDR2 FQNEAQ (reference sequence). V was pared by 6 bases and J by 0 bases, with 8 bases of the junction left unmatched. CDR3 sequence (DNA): TGTGCCAGCAGACCCGGGACTAGCGGGAGAGGGAGCACAGATACGCAGTATTTT. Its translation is CASRPGTSGRGSTDTQYF.

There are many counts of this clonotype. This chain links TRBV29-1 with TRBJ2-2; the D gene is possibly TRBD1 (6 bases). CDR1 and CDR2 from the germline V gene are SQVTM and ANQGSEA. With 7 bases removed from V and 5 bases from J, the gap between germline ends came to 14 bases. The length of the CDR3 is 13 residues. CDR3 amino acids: CSADRLSTGELFF. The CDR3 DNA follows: TGCAGCGCCGACAGGCTGAGTACCGGGGAGCTGTTTTTT.

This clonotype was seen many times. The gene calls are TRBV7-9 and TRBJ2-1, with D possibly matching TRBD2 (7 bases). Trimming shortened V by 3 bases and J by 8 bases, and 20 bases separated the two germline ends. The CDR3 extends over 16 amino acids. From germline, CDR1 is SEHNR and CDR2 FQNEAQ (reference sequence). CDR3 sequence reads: CASSFLGGRIVDEQFF. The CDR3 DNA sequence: TGTGCCAGCAGCTTTTTGGGGGGGCGGATTGTTGATGAGCAGTTCTTC. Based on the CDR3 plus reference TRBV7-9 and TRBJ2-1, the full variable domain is DTGVSQNPRHKITKRGQNVTFRCDPISEHNRLYWYRQTLGQGPEFLTYFQNEAQLEKSRLLSDRFSAERPKGSFSTLEIQRTEQGDSAMYLCASSFLGGRIVDEQFFGPGTRLTVL.

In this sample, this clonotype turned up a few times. The CDR3 DNA reads TGTGCCATCACTTCGCCGGGACAGCCCCAGCATTTT. This sequence encodes CAITSPGQPQHF. The V call is TRBV10-3, the J call TRBJ1-5; D gene ambiguous. The V and J ends lost 7 bases and 7 bases respectively, with 11 bases between them. CDR3 size: 12 residues. CDR1 and CDR2 (germline): ENHRY, SYGVKD.

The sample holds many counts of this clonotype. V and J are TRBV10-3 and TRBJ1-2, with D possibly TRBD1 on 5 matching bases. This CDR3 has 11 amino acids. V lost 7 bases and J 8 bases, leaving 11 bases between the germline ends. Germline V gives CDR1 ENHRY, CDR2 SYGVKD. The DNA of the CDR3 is TGTGCCATCACTCAGGGCCGAGGCTACACCTTC. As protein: CAITQGRGYTF.

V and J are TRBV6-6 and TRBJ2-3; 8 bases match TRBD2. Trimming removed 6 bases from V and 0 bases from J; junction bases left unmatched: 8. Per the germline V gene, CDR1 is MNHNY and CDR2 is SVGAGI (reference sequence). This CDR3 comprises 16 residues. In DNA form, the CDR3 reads TGTGCCAGCAGGAACATAGCGGGAACAAGCACAGATACGCAGTATTTT. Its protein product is CASRNIAGTSTDTQYF.

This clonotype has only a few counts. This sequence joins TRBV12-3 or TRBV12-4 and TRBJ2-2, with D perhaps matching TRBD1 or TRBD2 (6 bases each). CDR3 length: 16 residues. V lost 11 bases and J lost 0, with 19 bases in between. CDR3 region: CACQRWGAANTGELFF. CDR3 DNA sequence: TGTGCCTGCCAACGGTGGGGGGCGGCGAACACCGGGGAGCTGTTTTTT.

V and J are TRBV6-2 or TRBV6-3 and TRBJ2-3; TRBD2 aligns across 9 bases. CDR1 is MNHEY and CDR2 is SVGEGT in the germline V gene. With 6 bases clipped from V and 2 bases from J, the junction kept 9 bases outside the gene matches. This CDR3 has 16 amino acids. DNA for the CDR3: TGTGCCAGCAGGCAAGCTAGCGGGATTATCACAGATACGCAGTATTTT. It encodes CASRQASGIITDTQYF.

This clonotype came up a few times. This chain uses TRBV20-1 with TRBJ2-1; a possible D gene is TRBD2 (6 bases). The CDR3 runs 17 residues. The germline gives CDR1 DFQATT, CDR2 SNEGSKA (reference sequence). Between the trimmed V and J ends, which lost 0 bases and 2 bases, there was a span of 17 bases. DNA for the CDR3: TGCAGTGCTAGAGAGGTGTACGGGAGTAGGGCCTACAATGAGCAGTTCTTC. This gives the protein CSAREVYGSRAYNEQFF.

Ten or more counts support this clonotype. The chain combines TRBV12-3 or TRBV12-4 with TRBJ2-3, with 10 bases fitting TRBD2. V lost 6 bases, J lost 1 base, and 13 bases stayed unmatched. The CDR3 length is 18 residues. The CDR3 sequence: CASSRTTGGTSGTDTQYF. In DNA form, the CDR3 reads TGTGCCAGCAGCCGGACTACCGGCGGGACTAGCGGCACAGATACGCAGTATTTT.

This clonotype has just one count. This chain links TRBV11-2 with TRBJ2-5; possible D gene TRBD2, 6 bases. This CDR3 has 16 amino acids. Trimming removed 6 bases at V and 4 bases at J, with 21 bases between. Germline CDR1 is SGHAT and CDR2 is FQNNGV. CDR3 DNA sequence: TGTGCCAGCAGGCCGCTGCGCGGGAACTTCGGAGAGACCCAGTACTTC. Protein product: CASRPLRGNFGETQYF.